Sequencing of this T cell receptor (beta chain) was carried out in a study of blood T cell repertoires in COVID-19. Study at large: Samples representing acute and convalescent COVID-19 were sourced from the United States, Italy and Spain.

Living in under 30 US areas, the participants were between roughly 18 and 89 years of age. Clinical history reported by participants formed the basis on which cohorts were assigned. Only in-frame clones appear in the TCRdb table, and some are missing; sequencing was by immunoSEQ multiplex PCR. The sample lists approximately 290,000 clones, 70% to 90% occurring once. Sequencing was done on a sample of PBMCs or T cells enriched from blood (not recorded which). The receptor comes from a woman aged 25 to 45 who had recovered from COVID-19.

CDR3 sequence: CASRVTGYGYTF. For the CDR3, the DNA is TGTGCCAGCAGGGTAACAGGATATGGCTACACCTTC. The rearrangement uses TRBV6-5 and TRBJ1-2; tentatively, D is TRBD1 (5 bases). Germline V gene lookup returns CDR1 MNHEY and CDR2 SVGAGI. The germline V and J ends were trimmed by 6 bases and 5 bases, with 10 bases remaining between them. CDR3 size: 12 residues.